This T cell receptor (beta chain) was obtained from a study of molecular identifiers for immune sequencing clone quantification. TCRdb called the PCR reads again in MiXCR, with one record for every CDR3 protein. The sample yields 85,000 to 95,000 distinct CDR3 sequences, 15% to 20% seen once. Study results and caveats: With a barcode shared among identical TCR molecules, highly expanded clone sizes could be underestimated. Clones carrying above 20 RNA copies accounted for over 98% of effector molecules, under 1% in naive cells. Spiked TCR RNA from one Jurkat cell reportedly showed up when mixed among 950,000 to 1,000,000 naive cells.

CDR1 SEHNR and CDR2 FQNEAQ come from the germline V gene (reference sequence). The CDR3 loop spans 15 amino acids. Worth noting for this clonotype: Its antigen remains unknown. At one of its ends the junction is not consistent with the germline gene, which may arise from a read error.

Preparation of naive CD8 libraries involved roughly 20,000 to 1,000,000 sorted cells and 10%, 30% or 50% RNA. This TCR came from a human donor in good health. Some libraries in this study had Jurkat cell RNA spiked in. The sequenced material came from naive CD8+ T cells from blood, with Jurkat cell RNA spiked in. Subset given: FACS-sorted CD8+CD4-CCR7+CD45RA+ naive T cells. The chain couples TRBV7-9 to TRBJ1-3; tentatively, D is TRBD1 (6 bases). In DNA, the CDR3 is TGTGCCAGCAGCCCGGGACACCACTCTGGGAACACCATATATTTT. Protein product: CASSPGHHSGNTIYF.